This entry features one T cell receptor beta chain sequence. Both TCR beta VDJ combination and CDR3 sequence profiling were carried out. Genomic DNA was the template for this profiling. MiXCR, applied by TCRdb to the reads, yields one record per CDR3 protein. The sample includes hundreds of thousands of distinct CDR3 sequences, about 70% of them seen just once. The data originate from a study of CD8+CD57+ T cells in acquired aplastic anemia. Overall study context: Read counts for CD4+ cells (from healthy donors) averaged about 10.8 million.

This CDR3 has 15 amino acids. CDR1 SGDLS and CDR2 YYNGEE come from the germline V gene. V was clipped by 2 bases and J by 2 bases; unmatched bases: 6. The chain couples TRBV9 to TRBJ2-5, with TRBD2 matching 7 bases. Input material: sorted CD4+, CD8+, or CD8+CD57+ T cells (not recorded which) from PBMCs. The TCR sequence derives from a human donor in good health, serving as a control. CDR3 DNA: TGTGCCAGCAGCGTTTGGGGGGGTTGGCAAGAGACCCAGTACTTC. This encodes CASSVWGGWQETQYF.